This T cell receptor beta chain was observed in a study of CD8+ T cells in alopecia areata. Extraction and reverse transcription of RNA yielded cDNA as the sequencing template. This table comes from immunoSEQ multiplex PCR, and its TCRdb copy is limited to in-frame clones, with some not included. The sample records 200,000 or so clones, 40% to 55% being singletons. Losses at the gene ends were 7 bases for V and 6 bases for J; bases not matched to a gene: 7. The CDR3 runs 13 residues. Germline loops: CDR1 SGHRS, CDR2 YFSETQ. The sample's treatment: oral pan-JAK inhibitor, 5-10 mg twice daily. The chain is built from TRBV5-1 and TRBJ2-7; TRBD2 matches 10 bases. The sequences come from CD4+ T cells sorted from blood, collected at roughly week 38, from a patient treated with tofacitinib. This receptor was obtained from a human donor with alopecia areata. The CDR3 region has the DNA TGCGCCAGCGGATTAGCGGGAGGTGGCGAGCAGTACTTC. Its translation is CASGLAGGGEQYF.